Sequencing of this T cell receptor beta chain was carried out in a study of shared clonotypes between healthy human individuals. In the study overall: Three plates were used per donor for CD4 naive, three for CD4 memory, two for CD8 naive and one for CD8 memory. Broader study findings: A small donor pool kept down the genetic and exposure-history diversity that was represented. Non-shared clonotypes showed lower generation probabilities than clonotypes common to all four donors.

In the case of this clone: The target antigen is unknown. The junction and the germline gene differ at one end; a read error may be behind it.

The CDR3 extends over 12 amino acids. CDR1 is SGHTA and CDR2 is FQGNSA in the germline V gene. The sorted-subset replicate PCRs were given 200 ng DNA, which is 31,000 or so T cell genomes. The protocol was immunoSEQ multiplex PCR, while the TCRdb copy is restricted to in-frame clones and leaves out a portion. Here the sample spans about 110,000 clones, around 68% being singletons. The receptor was isolated from a woman between 25 and 40 years old in good health. Sequencing was carried out using memory CD8+ T cells sorted from blood. Documented subset: CD45RO+ cells pooled with CCR7-negative TemRA cells. This chain uses TRBV7-2 with TRBJ2-3; D is unclear. The CDR3, as DNA: TGTGCCAGCAGCCCCCGCACGGATACGCAGTATTTT. This sequence encodes CASSPRTDTQYF.